One sample yielded the 6 T cell receptor beta chains listed below, sequenced in a study of cytomegalovirus exposure and HLA in healthy donors (dated by TCRdb to the late 2010s). Library construction relied on the immunoSEQ multiplex PCR assay. A mixture of 60 forward primers for TCR Vbeta segments and 13 reverse primers for TCR Jbeta segments was used in the multiplex PCR. TCRdb's version of the immuneACCESS table is confined to in-frame rearrangements and falls short of the full clone set. An unresolved V gene accounts for under half of the shortfall where checked; the remainder is of unknown origin. The sample data list fewer than 350,000 clones, and roughly 90% of these were observed just once. About 2.3% of the sample is held by the ten biggest clonotypes. The specimen sequenced was PBMCs. The receptor set was obtained from a woman younger than 35 in good health and CMV-seronegative.

This clone appeared once. This rearrangement joins TRBV5-6 to TRBJ1-5; 9 bases line up with TRBD1. Germline V lookup: CDR1 SGHDT, CDR2 YYEEEE. The J segment lost 5 bases and the V segment lost 4 bases, leaving 4 bases of the junction unmatched. There are 14 residues in the CDR3. CDR3 DNA sequence: TGTGCCAGCAGCCGGACAGGGGTAGATCAGCCCCAGCATTTT. As protein: CASSRTGVDQPQHF.

The rearrangement uses TRBV23-1 and TRBJ2-2, with 12 bases that match TRBD2. TRBV23-1 is classed as an ORF, of uncertain function. Trimming cost V 4 bases and J 4 bases; bases outside gene matches: 25. The CDR3 sequence is 23 residues long. The CDR3 nucleotides read TGCGCCAGCAGTCTAGGCCCCACCGGACGGACTAGCGGGATCCTGAGGGGCACCGGGGAGCTGTTTTTT. It specifies CASSLGPTGRTSGILRGTGELFF.

The chain carries TRBV18 and TRBJ1-5; 8 nucleotides match TRBD1. The CDR3 runs 15 residues. The germline CDR1 and CDR2 sequences are KGHSH and LQKENI. V shed 3 bases and J 7 bases; nucleotides not matched to a gene: 8. CDR3 nucleotide sequence: TGTGCCAGCTCACCCGGCGGACAGGGAAGACAGCCCCAGCATTTT. Translating gives CASSPGGQGRQPQHF.

In its sample, this clone was seen once. The rearrangement joins TRBV29-1 to TRBJ2-1; TRBD2 agrees at 9 bases. The ends lost 4 bases at V and 0 bases at J; junction bases unmatched: 1. The germline CDR1 and CDR2 sequences are SQVTM and ANQGSEA. The CDR3 has 14 residues. The CDR3 loop is CSVVGLASYNEQFF. The CDR3 DNA reads as TGCAGCGTTGTGGGACTAGCCTCCTACAATGAGCAGTTCTTC.

The chain combines TRBV10-1 with TRBJ2-7; maybe TRBD1 (6 bases). The germline V and J ends were trimmed by 3 bases and 1 base, with 7 bases remaining between them. The V gene's germline CDR1 is WNHNN and CDR2 SYGVQD (reference sequence). This CDR3 has 13 amino acids. The CDR3 is CASSDRGSYEQYF. DNA of the CDR3: TGCGCCAGCAGTGACAGGGGATCCTACGAGCAGTACTTC.

The CDR3 region is CASSLLANTNTGELFF. In DNA, the CDR3 is TGCGCCAGCAGCTTGCTGGCAAACACGAACACCGGGGAGCTGTTTTTT. This rearrangement joins TRBV5-1 to TRBJ2-2, with D hard to call. Per germline, CDR1 SGHRS and CDR2 YFSETQ. The CDR3 runs 16 residues. V was pared by 1 base and J by 0 bases, with 10 bases between. Looking up the rest from reference TRBV5-1 and TRBJ2-2 gives the full variable domain: KAGVTQTPRYLIKTRGQQVTLSCSPISGHRSVSWYQQTPGQGLQFLFEYFSETQRNKGNFPGRFSGRQFSNSRSEMNVSTLELGDSALYLCASSLLANTNTGELFFGEGSRLTVL.